This TCR delta chain was recorded in a study of gamma-delta T cells after stem cell transplantation. The CDR3 is 20 residues long. In germline, CDR1 is TSWWSYY, CDR2 QGS. This clone came up once. An end of the junction does not agree with germline; a read error may underlie this. The same CDR3 also results from other DNA sequences found in this sample. TCRdb reprocessed the RT-PCR reads through CATT. This table has about 1,400 delta-chain clones, about half appearing once. The V and J genes are TRDV1 and TRDJ1; the match to TRDD3 covers 7 bases. Sequencing was carried out using gamma-delta T cells. The TCR was taken from a human donor. It is not recorded whose cells these are; they may come from a transplant donor. CDR3: CALGELSARPWGPYTDKLIF. In nucleotides, the CDR3 is TGTGCTCTTGGGGAACTCTCTGCTCGTCCCTGGGGGCCCTACACCGACAAACTCATCTTT.